Listed here are 22 T cell receptor beta chains from one sample, sequenced in a study of blood T cell repertoires in COVID-19. The method was immunoSEQ multiplex PCR; TCRdb's version includes in-frame clones alone and lacks a portion of them. The sample has hundreds of thousands of clones; around 90% are singletons. Material: peripheral blood. All receptors come from a woman in her 70s with COVID-19, enrolled during active disease.

The rearrangement joins TRBV5-1 to TRBJ1-1; 8 positions match TRBD1. Germline V lookup: CDR1 SGHRS, CDR2 YFSETQ. CDR3 length: 15 amino acids. V lost 7 bases to trimming and J lost 4 bases; unmatched junction nucleotides: 12. The CDR3 region is CASAKGQGGSTEAFF. The CDR3 DNA reads TGCGCCAGCGCTAAAGGACAGGGTGGGAGCACTGAAGCTTTCTTT.

The chain combines TRBV6-2 or TRBV6-3 with TRBJ2-3; D is unclear. V lost 6 bases, J lost 11 bases, and 15 bases lay in between. This CDR3 contains 12 residues. CDR1 is MNHEY and CDR2 is SVGEGT in the germline V gene. This chain's CDR3 is CASSSRNSGQYF. The CDR3 nucleotides are TGTGCCAGCAGCAGTCGGAATTCGGGGCAGTATTTT.

The V and J genes are TRBV20-1 and TRBJ2-7, with D possibly TRBD1 on 5 matching bases. Germline CDR1 and CDR2: DFQATT and SNEGSKA (reference sequence). Between the trimmed V and J ends, which lost 4 bases and 3 bases, there was a span of 7 bases. This CDR3 region has 11 residues. For the CDR3, the DNA is TGCAGTGCTACGACAGACTACGAGCAGTACTTC. It encodes CSATTDYEQYF.

This sequence joins TRBV2 and TRBJ2-7, with 11 positions matching TRBD2. Trimming removed 2 bases from V and 2 bases from J; junction bases left unmatched: 2. The CDR3 has 15 residues. Germline-derived CDR1 and CDR2 are SNHLY and FYNNEI. Here the CDR3 DNA reads TGTGCCAGCAGTGAATCACTAGCGGGAGCCTACGAGCAGTACTTC. This codes for CASSESLAGAYEQYF.

This chain uses TRBV28 with TRBJ1-5, with unresolved D. The germline V gene encodes CDR1 MDHEN and CDR2 SYDVKM. Trimming cost V 8 bases and J 5 bases, with 16 bases left between them. The length of the CDR3 is 14 residues. The CDR3 is CASSFRSPYQPQHF. CDR3 nucleotides: TGTGCCAGCTCCTTTCGTAGTCCCTATCAGCCCCAGCATTTT.

This clone was counted a few times. The V gene is TRBV2, the J gene TRBJ2-7; D gene unclear. The CDR3 runs 14 residues. Germline CDR1 is SNHLY and CDR2 is FYNNEI. The germline V and J ends were trimmed by 3 bases and 3 bases, with 12 bases remaining between them. The CDR3 loop is CASSDPDTHYEQYF. In DNA form, the CDR3 reads TGTGCCAGCAGTGACCCAGATACACACTACGAGCAGTACTTC.

The table lists this clone with a count of one. The V gene is TRBV7-9, the J gene TRBJ2-7; D is undetermined. V lost 1 base and J lost 12, with 19 bases in between. Per germline, CDR1 SEHNR and CDR2 FQNEAQ (reference sequence). CDR3 length equals 14 residues. In nucleotides, the CDR3 is TGTGCCAGCAGCTTAGAGTCAGTGAACTACGTTGTGTACTTC. As protein: CASSLESVNYVVYF.

The CDR3 spells CASSPGGQSDTQYF. The CDR3 DNA reads TGTGCCAGCAGCCCCGGAGGGCAGTCCGATACGCAGTATTTT. The chain joins TRBV7-3 to TRBJ2-3; TRBD2 might be the D (6 bases). V was clipped by 5 bases and J by 6 bases, with 15 bases between them. This CDR3 spans 14 amino acids. The germline gives CDR1 SGHTA, CDR2 FQGTGA.

The chain recombines TRBV24-1 with TRBJ2-7, with a tentative D call TRBD1 (6 bases). Deletions cut 9 bases from V and 2 bases from J, with 13 bases between. CDR3 length: 13 amino acids. The germline gives CDR1 KGHDR, CDR2 SFDVKD. CDR3 in amino acids: CATAPRGTYEQYF. CDR3 DNA sequence: TGTGCCACCGCTCCCAGGGGAACCTACGAGCAGTACTTC.

J is TRBJ2-3 and V is TRBV11-2, with 9 bases aligning to TRBD1. Germline V gene sequence: CDR1 SGHAT, CDR2 FQNNGV. The V and J ends lost 5 bases and 5 bases, in that order; junction bases with no gene match: 11. The CDR3 has 16 residues. The CDR3 region is CASSLTGTGFQDTQYF. The CDR3 DNA follows: TGTGCCAGCAGCCTAACCGGGACAGGGTTTCAAGATACGCAGTATTTT.

The chain links TRBV3-1 (or the pseudogene TRBV3-2) to TRBJ1-2, with a possible D match to TRBD1 (6 bases). V lost 6 bases, J lost 2 bases, and 10 bases lay in between. Germline V gene lookup returns CDR1 LGHDT and CDR2 YNNKEL (reference sequence). The CDR3 extends over 13 amino acids. The CDR3 protein is CASSPDRNYGYTF. The DNA for the CDR3 is TGTGCCAGCAGTCCGGACAGAAACTATGGCTACACCTTC.

The V and J genes are TRBV19 and TRBJ2-7; 8 bases are shared with TRBD1. This CDR3 has 14 amino acids. With 4 bases clipped from V and 3 bases from J, the junction kept 5 bases outside the gene matches. Germline assignment: CDR1 LNHDA and CDR2 SQIVND (reference sequence). CDR3 region: CASSTGQGNYEQYF. CDR3 sequence (DNA): TGTGCCAGTAGTACAGGACAGGGAAACTACGAGCAGTACTTC. Using reference TRBV19 and TRBJ2-7 for the parts outside the CDR3, the full variable domain is DGGITQSPKYLFRKEGQNVTLSCEQNLNHDAMYWYRQDPGQGLRLIYYSQIVNDFQKGDIAEGYSVSREKKESFPLTVTSAQKNPTAFYLCASSTGQGNYEQYFGPGTRLTVT.

The gene calls are TRBV5-1 and TRBJ2-1, with 7 bases aligning to TRBD2. Germline-derived CDR1 and CDR2 are SGHRS and YFSETQ. Trimming removed 4 bases from V and 0 bases from J; junction bases left unmatched: 1. The CDR3 has 14 residues. This chain's CDR3 is CASSPGGSYNEQFF. CDR3 nucleotides: TGCGCCAGCAGCCCGGGAGGCTCCTACAATGAGCAGTTCTTC.

V is TRBV11-3 and J is TRBJ2-5, with 7 bases aligning to TRBD2. Germline V lookup: CDR1 SGHNT, CDR2 YENEEA. The CDR3 is 13 residues long. V trimming: 6 bases; J trimming: 5 bases; junction bases outside the gene matches: 6. The CDR3 region has the DNA TGTGCCAGCAGTCTACTAGCGACGGAGACCCAGTACTTC. It specifies CASSLLATETQYF.

This chain links TRBV6-5 with TRBJ1-2; 8 bases line up with TRBD1. The germline V gene encodes CDR1 MNHEY and CDR2 SVGAGI. The CDR3 is made up of 12 amino acids. The V gene end was trimmed by 5 bases and the J gene end by 7 bases; junction bases not matched to a gene: 3. CDR3 sequence reads: CASSQGALGYTF. The CDR3 DNA reads TGTGCCAGCAGTCAGGGGGCACTTGGCTACACCTTC.

The chain carries TRBV19 and TRBJ1-1, with 10 bases lining up with TRBD1. Per germline, CDR1 LNHDA and CDR2 SQIVND (reference sequence). The CDR3 is 15 amino acids. The junction had 5 bases not matched to a gene; V was cut back by 5 bases and J by 2 bases. CDR3 amino acids: CASSPDRGRNTEAFF. The CDR3 nucleotides are TGTGCCAGTAGTCCCGACAGGGGGCGTAACACTGAAGCTTTCTTT.

The chain carries TRBV2 and TRBJ2-7, with a possible D match to TRBD2 (5 bases). The CDR3 contains 12 residues. V was trimmed by 6 bases and J by 3 bases, leaving 9 bases between them. Germline loops: CDR1 SNHLY, CDR2 FYNNEI. This chain's CDR3 is CASSGEGYEQYF. CDR3 in DNA: TGTGCCAGCAGCGGCGAGGGCTACGAGCAGTACTTC.

The chain uses TRBV6-5 and TRBJ2-1, with 7 bases that match TRBD2. Looked up from germline, CDR1 is MNHEY and CDR2 is SVGAGI. V lost 6 bases and J lost 8; bases outside the gene matches: 13. CDR3 size: 15 residues. The CDR3 DNA sequence: TGTGCCAGCAGAAAAGCGGGACCACCTTCGGATGAGCAGTTCTTC. This translates into CASRKAGPPSDEQFF.

Comments on this clone: The sample carries other DNA sequences with the same CDR3. The chain uses TRBV6-5 and TRBJ1-5; 9 bases agree with TRBD1. Trimming at V came to 2 bases and at J to 5 bases, leaving 7 bases not matched to a gene. Germline values: CDR1 MNHEY, CDR2 SVGAGI. CDR3 length: 16 amino acids. The CDR3 reads CASSYLGTGLDQPQHF. In DNA form, the CDR3 reads TGTGCCAGCAGTTACCTCGGGACAGGGCTCGATCAGCCCCAGCATTTT.

On this clone: One junction end disagrees with the germline gene, perhaps due to a read error. This sample includes further DNA sequences coding for the same CDR3. The J gene is TRBJ2-5, the V gene TRBV7-7; weak D call: TRBD2 (7 bases). The CDR3 spans 15 residues. Germline V gene lookup returns CDR1 SSHAT and CDR2 FNYEAQ (reference sequence). The CDR3 protein is CASSLGGRGQETQYF. CDR3 nucleotide sequence: TGTGCTAGCAGCTTAGGGGGGAGGGGGCAAGAGACCCAGTACTTC.

This chain connects TRBV30 to TRBJ1-2; D gene ambiguous. V was trimmed by 2 bases and J by 3 bases, leaving 7 bases between them. This CDR3 is built from 12 residues. Germline V gene data show CDR1 as GTSNPN and CDR2 as SVGIG (reference sequence). As DNA, the CDR3 is TGTGCCTGGAGTCGCACTTACTATGGCTACACCTTC. Translation gives CAWSRTYYGYTF.

The chain joins TRBV3-1 (or the pseudogene TRBV3-2) to TRBJ1-3; TRBD1 is a possible D gene (5 bases). Germline V gene sequence: CDR1 LGHDT, CDR2 YNNKEL (reference sequence). The CDR3 spans 15 residues. The V gene lost 0 bases and the J gene lost 1 base, with 7 bases spanning the gap. CDR3 nucleotides: TGTGCCAGCAGCCAAGATCAGGGTTCTGGAAACACCATATATTTT. Protein sequence: CASSQDQGSGNTIYF.